This T cell receptor (beta chain) is drawn from a study of blood T cell repertoires in COVID-19. As originally analysed: Amplified reference gene primers provided the basis for estimating nucleated cell counts. The repertoire was sequenced with immunoSEQ multiplex PCR; TCRdb's copy has only in-frame clones and lacks some. The V and J calls and clone size were taken over from that table, and D and trimming were inferred from the DNA. The sample consists of 450,000 to 600,000 clones, 75% to 90% of them appearing once. Participants were aged about 18 to 90 years, lived in 25 or so US areas, and enrolled virtually. Categorization into cohorts depended on clinical history that participants reported. Before being deemed recovered, Cohort 3 donors had two negative PCRs, clearance, or symptom resolution. The CDR3 has 13 amino acids. CDR1 is KGHSH, CDR2 LQKENI, per germline. V lost 3 bases and J 1 base, leaving 6 bases between the germline ends.

The TCR was taken from a woman younger than 30 who had recovered from COVID-19. The rearrangement links TRBV18 to TRBJ1-1; D unresolved. Sequencing was done on a sample of PBMCs or T cells enriched from blood (not recorded which). The chain's CDR3 is CASSPRGNTEAFF. CDR3 nucleotide sequence: TGTGCCAGCTCACCCCGGGGGAACACTGAAGCTTTCTTT.